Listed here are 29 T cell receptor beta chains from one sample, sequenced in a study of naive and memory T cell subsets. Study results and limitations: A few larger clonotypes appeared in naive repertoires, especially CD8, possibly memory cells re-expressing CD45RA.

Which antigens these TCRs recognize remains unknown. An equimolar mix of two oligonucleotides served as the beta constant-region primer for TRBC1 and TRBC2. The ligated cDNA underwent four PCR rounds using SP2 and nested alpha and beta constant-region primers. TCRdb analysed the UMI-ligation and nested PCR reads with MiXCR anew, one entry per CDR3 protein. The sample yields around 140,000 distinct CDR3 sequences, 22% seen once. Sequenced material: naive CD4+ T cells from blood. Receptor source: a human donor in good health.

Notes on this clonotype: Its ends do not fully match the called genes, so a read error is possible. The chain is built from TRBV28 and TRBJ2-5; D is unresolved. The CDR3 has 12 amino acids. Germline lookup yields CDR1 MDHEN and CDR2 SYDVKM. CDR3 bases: TGTACCAGCAGCCGTAAGGGAGAGACCCAGTACTTC. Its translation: CTSSRKGETQYF.

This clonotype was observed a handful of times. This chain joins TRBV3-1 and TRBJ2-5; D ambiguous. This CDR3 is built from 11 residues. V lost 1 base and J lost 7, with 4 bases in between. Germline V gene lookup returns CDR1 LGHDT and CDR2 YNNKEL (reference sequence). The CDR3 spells CASSQGRTQYF. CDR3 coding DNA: TGTGCCAGCAGCCAAGGACGGACCCAGTACTTC.

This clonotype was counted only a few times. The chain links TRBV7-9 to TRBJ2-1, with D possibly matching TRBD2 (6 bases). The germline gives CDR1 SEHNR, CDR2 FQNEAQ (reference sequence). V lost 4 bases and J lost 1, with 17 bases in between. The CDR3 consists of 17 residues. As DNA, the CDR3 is TGTGCCAGCAGCTCGAGGGGAGGCCGAAGGTCCTACAATGAGCAGTTCTTC. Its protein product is CASSSRGGRRSYNEQFF.

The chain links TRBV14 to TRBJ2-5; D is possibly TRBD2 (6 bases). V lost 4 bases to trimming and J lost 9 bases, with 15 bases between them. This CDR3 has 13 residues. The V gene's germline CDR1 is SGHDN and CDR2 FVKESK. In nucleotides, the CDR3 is TGTGCCAGCAGCCGGATCCGGGCGGGGTCCCAGTACTTC. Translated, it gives CASSRIRAGSQYF.

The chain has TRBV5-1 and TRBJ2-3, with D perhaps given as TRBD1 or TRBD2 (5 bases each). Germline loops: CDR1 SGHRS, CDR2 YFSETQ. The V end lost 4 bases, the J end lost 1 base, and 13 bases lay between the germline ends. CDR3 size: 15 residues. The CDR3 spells CASSPIVGGTDTQYF. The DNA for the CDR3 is TGCGCCAGCAGCCCAATCGTGGGGGGCACAGATACGCAGTATTTT.

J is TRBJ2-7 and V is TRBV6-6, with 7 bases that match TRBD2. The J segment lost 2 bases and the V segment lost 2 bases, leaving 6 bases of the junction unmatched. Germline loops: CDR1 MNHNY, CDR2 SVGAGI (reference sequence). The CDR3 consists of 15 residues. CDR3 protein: CASSYGASGPYEQYF. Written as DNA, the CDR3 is TGTGCCAGCAGTTACGGAGCTAGCGGTCCCTACGAGCAGTACTTC.

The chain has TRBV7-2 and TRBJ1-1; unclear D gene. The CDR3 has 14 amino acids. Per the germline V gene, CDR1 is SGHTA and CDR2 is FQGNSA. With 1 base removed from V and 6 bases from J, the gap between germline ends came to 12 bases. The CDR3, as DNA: TGTGCCAGCAGCTTAGAAGTTGGTAGGGCTGAAGCTTTCTTT. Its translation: CASSLEVGRAEAFF.

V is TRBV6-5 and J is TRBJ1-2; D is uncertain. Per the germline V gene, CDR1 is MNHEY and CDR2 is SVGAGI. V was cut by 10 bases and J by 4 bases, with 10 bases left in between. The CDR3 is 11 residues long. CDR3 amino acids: CATRTGYGYTF. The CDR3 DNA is TGTGCCACCCGGACGGGCTATGGCTACACCTTC.

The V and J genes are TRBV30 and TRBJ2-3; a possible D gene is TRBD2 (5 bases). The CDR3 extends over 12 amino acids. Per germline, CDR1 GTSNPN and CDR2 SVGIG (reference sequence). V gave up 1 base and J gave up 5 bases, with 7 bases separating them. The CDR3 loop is CAWSARGDTQYF. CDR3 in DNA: TGTGCCTGGAGTGCACGGGGAGATACGCAGTATTTT.

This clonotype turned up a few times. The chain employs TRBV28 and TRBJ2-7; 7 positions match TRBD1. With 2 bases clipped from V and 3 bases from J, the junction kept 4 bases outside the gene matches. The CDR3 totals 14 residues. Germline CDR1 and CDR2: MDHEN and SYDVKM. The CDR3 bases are TGTGCCAGCAGTTTACCGGGACAGTTCTACGAGCAGTACTTC. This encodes CASSLPGQFYEQYF.

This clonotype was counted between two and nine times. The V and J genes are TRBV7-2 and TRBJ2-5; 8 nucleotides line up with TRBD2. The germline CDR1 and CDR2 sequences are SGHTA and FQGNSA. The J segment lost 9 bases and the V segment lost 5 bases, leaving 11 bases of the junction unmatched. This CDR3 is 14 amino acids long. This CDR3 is CASSRGGRQAAQYF. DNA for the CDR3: TGTGCCAGCAGCCGCGGGGGGCGGCAGGCGGCCCAGTACTTC. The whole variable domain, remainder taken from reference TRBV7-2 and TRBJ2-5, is GAGVSQSPSNKVTEKGKDVELRCDPISGHTALYWYRQSLGQGLEFLIYFQGNSAPDKSGLPSDRFSAERTGGSVSTLTIQRTQQEDSAVYLCASSRGGRQAAQYFGPGTRLLVL.

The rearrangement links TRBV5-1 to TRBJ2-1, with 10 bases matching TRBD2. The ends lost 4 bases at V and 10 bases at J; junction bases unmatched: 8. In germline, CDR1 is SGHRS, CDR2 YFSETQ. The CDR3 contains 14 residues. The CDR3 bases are TGCGCCAGCAGCGAAACCCTAGCGGGAGTAGAGCAGTTCTTC. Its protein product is CASSETLAGVEQFF.

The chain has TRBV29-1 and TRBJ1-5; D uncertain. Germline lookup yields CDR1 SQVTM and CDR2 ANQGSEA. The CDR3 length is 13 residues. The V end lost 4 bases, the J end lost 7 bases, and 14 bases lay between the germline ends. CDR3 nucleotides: TGCAGCGTTGCGGCGGCCTTATTACAGCCCCAGCATTTT. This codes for CSVAAALLQPQHF.

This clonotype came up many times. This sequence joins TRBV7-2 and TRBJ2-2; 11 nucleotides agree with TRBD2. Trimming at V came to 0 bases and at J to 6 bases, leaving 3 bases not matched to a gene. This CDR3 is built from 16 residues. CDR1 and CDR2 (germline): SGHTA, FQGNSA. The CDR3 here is CASSLAVLAGAGELFF. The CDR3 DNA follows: TGTGCCAGCAGCTTAGCGGTACTAGCGGGAGCCGGGGAGCTGTTTTTT. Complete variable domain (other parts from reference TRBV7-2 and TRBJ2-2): GAGVSQSPSNKVTEKGKDVELRCDPISGHTALYWYRQSLGQGLEFLIYFQGNSAPDKSGLPSDRFSAERTGGSVSTLTIQRTQQEDSAVYLCASSLAVLAGAGELFFGEGSRLTVL.

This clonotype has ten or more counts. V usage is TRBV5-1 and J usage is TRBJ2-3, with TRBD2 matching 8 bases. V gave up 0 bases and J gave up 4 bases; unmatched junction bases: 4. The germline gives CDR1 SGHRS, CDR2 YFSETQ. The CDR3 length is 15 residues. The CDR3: CASSLGGLAADTQYF. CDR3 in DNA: TGCGCCAGCAGCTTGGGAGGACTAGCCGCAGATACGCAGTATTTT.

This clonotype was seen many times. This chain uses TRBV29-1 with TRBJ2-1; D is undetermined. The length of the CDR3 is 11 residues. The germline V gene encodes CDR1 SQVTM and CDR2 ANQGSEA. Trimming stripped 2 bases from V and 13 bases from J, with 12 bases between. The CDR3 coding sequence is TGCAGCGTTGAAAGGCTAGGTAACCAGTTCTTC. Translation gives CSVERLGNQFF.

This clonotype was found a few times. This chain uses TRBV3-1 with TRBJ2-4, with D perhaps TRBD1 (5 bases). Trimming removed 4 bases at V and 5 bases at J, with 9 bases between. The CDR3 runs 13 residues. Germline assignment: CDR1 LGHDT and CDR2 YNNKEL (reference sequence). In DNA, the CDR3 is TGTGCCAGCAGCCCTGGGGCGGAAAACATTCAGTACTTC. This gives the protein CASSPGAENIQYF.

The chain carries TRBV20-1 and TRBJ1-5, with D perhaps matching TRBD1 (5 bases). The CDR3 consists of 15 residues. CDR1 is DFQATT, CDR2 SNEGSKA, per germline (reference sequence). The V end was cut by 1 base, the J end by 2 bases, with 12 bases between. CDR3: CSARVAGLGNQPQHF. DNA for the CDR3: TGCAGTGCTAGAGTCGCAGGGTTGGGCAATCAGCCCCAGCATTTT.

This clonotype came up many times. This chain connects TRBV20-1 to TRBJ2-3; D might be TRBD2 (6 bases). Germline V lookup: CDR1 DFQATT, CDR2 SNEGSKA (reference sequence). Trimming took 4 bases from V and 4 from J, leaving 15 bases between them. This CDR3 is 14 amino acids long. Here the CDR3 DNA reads TGCAGTGCTATTTCCCCGGGAGCGGCAGATACGCAGTATTTT. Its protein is CSAISPGAADTQYF.

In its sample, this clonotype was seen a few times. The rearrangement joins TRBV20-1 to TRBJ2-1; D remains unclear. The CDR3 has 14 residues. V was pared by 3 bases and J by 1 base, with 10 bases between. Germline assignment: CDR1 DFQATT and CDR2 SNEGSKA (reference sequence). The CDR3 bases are TGCAGTGCTAGCTCCGCAGTTTCCTACAATGAGCAGTTCTTC. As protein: CSASSAVSYNEQFF.

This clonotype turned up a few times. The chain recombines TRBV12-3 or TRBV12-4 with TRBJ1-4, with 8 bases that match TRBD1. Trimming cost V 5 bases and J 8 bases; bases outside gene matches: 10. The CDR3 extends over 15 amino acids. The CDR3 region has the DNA TGTGCCAGCAGTCCCTCCGAGACAGGGGCCGAAAAACTGTTTTTT. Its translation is CASSPSETGAEKLFF.

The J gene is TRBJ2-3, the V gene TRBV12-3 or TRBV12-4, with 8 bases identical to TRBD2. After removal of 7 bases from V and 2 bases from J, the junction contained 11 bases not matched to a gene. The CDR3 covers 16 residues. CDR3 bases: TGTGCCAGCACCAAAATTACAGGACTAGCCACAGATACGCAGTATTTT. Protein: CASTKITGLATDTQYF.

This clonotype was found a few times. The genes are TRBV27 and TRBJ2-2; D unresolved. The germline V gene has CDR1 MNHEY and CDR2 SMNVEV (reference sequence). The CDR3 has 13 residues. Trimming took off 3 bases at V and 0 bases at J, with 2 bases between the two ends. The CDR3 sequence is CASSFANTGELFF. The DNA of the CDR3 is TGTGCCAGCAGTTTCGCGAACACCGGGGAGCTGTTTTTT.

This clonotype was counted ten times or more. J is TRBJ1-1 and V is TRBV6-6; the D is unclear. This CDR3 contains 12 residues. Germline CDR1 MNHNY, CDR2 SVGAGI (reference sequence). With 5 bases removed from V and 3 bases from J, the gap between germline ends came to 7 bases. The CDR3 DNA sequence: TGTGCCAGCAGTCAGGTGTACACTGAAGCTTTCTTT. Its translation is CASSQVYTEAFF.

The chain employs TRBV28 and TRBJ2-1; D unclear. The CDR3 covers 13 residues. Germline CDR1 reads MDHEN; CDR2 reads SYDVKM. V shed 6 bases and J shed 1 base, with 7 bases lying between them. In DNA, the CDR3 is TGTGCCAGCAGGACGGAATCCTACAATGAGCAGTTCTTC. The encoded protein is CASRTESYNEQFF.

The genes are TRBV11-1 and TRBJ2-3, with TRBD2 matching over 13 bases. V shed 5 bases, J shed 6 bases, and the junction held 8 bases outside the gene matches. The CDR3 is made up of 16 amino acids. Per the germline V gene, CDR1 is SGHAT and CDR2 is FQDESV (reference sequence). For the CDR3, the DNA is TGTGCCAGCAGCCCAGGACTAGCGGGAGCGTCTGATACGCAGTATTTT. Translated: CASSPGLAGASDTQYF.

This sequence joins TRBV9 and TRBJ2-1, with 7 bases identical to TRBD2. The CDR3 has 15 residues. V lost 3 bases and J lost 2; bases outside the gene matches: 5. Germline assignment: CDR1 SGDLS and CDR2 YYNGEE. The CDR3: CASSAASGAYNEQFF. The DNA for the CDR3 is TGTGCCAGCAGCGCCGCTAGCGGAGCCTACAATGAGCAGTTCTTC.

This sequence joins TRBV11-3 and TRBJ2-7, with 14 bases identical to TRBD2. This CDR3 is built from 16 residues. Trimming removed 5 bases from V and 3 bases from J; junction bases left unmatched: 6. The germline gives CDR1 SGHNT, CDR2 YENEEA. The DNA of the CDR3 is TGTGCCAGCAGCCAAGGGACTAGCGGGAGTGGCTACGAGCAGTACTTC. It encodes CASSQGTSGSGYEQYF.

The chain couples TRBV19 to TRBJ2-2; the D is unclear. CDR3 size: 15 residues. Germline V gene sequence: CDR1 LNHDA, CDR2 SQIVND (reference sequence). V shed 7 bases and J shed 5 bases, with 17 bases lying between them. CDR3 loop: CASTPGPGRTGELFF. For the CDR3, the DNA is TGTGCCAGTACCCCTGGACCCGGGCGGACCGGGGAGCTGTTTTTT.